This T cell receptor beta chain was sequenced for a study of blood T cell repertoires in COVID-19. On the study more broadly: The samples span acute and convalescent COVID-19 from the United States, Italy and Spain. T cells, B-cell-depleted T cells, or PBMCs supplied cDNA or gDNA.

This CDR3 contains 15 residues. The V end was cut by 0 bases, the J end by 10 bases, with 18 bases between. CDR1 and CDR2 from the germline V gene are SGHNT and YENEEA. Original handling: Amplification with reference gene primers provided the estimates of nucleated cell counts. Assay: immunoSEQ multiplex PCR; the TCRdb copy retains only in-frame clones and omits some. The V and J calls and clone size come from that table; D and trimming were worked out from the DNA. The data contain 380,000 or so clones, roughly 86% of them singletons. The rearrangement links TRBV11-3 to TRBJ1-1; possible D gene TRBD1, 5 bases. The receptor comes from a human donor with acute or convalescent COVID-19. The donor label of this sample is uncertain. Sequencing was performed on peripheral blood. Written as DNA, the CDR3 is TGTGCCAGCAGCTTAGAGGGTTCCCCAGGGTCCCGAGCTTTCTTT. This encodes CASSLEGSPGSRAFF.